Listed here are 14 T cell receptor beta chains from one sample, sequenced in a study of tumor-infiltrating lymphocytes in primary liver carcinoma. It was unsorted whole blood that yielded blood RNA, and germline DNA was also extracted. Making TCR beta cDNA involved 400 to 600 ng total RNA and a constant-region primer. Three nested multiplex PCR rounds, a slightly modified ARM-PCR method, built the TCR beta libraries. Use of TRBV1-TRBV30 forward primers with a C-beta reverse primer characterized the first two PCR rounds, which lasted about 10 cycles each. TCRdb redid the calling of the multiplex PCR reads with MiXCR, one entry per CDR3 protein. The top ten clones hold 5.5% to 9% of a sample with about 200,000 distinct CDR3 sequences, 65% of them seen once. Sequencing was performed on peripheral blood. The origin of the receptors is an older woman with primary liver carcinoma and hepatitis B virus infection.

The V and J genes are TRBV6-6 and TRBJ1-2, with D perhaps TRBD1 (5 bases). CDR1 is MNHNY, CDR2 SVGAGI, per germline (reference sequence). The V end lost 6 bases, the J end lost 4 bases, and 18 bases lay between the germline ends. The CDR3 covers 15 residues. The CDR3 loop is CASSHGPRDSYGYTF. The CDR3 coding sequence is TGTGCCAGCAGCCACGGGCCCCGAGACAGCTATGGCTACACCTTC.

This clonotype has just a few counts. This chain links TRBV28 with TRBJ2-4, with 9 nucleotides matching TRBD2. V shed 4 bases and J 6 bases; nucleotides not matched to a gene: 10. The CDR3 runs to 16 residues. The germline V gene encodes CDR1 MDHEN and CDR2 SYDVKM. CDR3 bases: TGTGCCAGCAGTTCCAATAGCGGGAGATTAGGAAACATTCAGTACTTC. Translation: CASSSNSGRLGNIQYF.

This chain uses TRBV11-2 with TRBJ1-3; 11 bases map to TRBD1. V dropped 6 bases and J dropped 0; count of bases not matched to a gene: 13. CDR3 length: 19 amino acids. The germline V gene encodes CDR1 SGHAT and CDR2 FQNNGV. CDR3 DNA: TGTGCCAGCAGTTCACCGGGACAGGGGGGACTCGTCTCTGGAAACACCATATATTTT. Its translation: CASSSPGQGGLVSGNTIYF.

On this clonotype itself: This may stem from a read error, because a much larger clone lies one nucleotide away. The chain has TRBV29-1 and TRBJ1-3; no firm D call. Per the germline V gene, CDR1 is SQVTM and CDR2 is ANQGSEA. This CDR3 has 14 amino acids. The CDR3 DNA reads TGCAGGGTTCCCCTCGGGCCGACTGGAAACACCATATATTTT. This gives the protein CRVPLGPTGNTIYF.

This chain links TRBV11-2 with TRBJ2-1, with 9 bases lining up with TRBD2. The CDR3 runs 17 residues. Germline V gene lookup returns CDR1 SGHAT and CDR2 FQNNGV. The trim removed 2 bases at V and 6 bases at J, leaving 11 bases unmatched. CDR3 bases: TGTGCCAGCAGCTTACTCGGACCGGGACTAGCTCGCAATGAGCAGTTCTTC. Translating it yields CASSLLGPGLARNEQFF.

To note about this clonotype: The junction and the germline gene differ at one end; a read error may be behind it. The chain uses TRBV11-3 and TRBJ2-1, with TRBD2 as a possible D gene (5 bases). From germline, CDR1 is SGHNT and CDR2 YENEEA. This CDR3 region has 15 residues. The CDR3 loop is CASNLGFASNNEQFF. The DNA for the CDR3 is TGTGCCAGCAACTTAGGGTTTGCTAGCAACAATGAGCAGTTCTTC.

With regard to this clonotype: The conserved phenylalanine or tryptophan normally closing the CDR3 is absent here, so this likely arose from a read error. Because the CDR3's place on the DNA is in doubt, the DNA is left out and the CDR3 is given as listed by TCRdb. The chain is built from TRBV11-1 and TRBJ1-1; TRBD1, the table's D call, was not compared with the DNA. CDR1 is SGHAT and CDR2 is FQDESV in the germline V gene (reference sequence). The CDR3 spans 14 amino acids, including both terminal residues. The CDR3 sequence is CASGLNRGGTEAFL.

The V gene is TRBV11-2, the J gene TRBJ1-2, with 7 bases lining up with TRBD1. CDR1 and CDR2 from the germline V gene are SGHAT and FQNNGV. This CDR3 comprises 13 residues. Trimming cost V 9 bases and J 7 bases; bases outside gene matches: 11. In DNA, the CDR3 is TGTGCCAGTAGAAGAGACAGGGCTTGTGGCTACACCTTC. This codes for CASRRDRACGYTF. The entire variable domain, with the rest obtained from reference TRBV11-2 and TRBJ1-2, is as follows: EAGVAQSPRYKIIEKRQSVAFWCNPISGHATLYWYQQILGQGPKLLIQFQNNGVVDDSQLPKDRFSAERLKGVDSTLKIQPAKLEDSAVYLCASRRDRACGYTFGSGTRLTVV.

Notes on this clonotype: Since the CDR3 does not end with the conserved phenylalanine or tryptophan, this likely comes from a read error. The CDR3 coding sequence is TGTGCCAGCAGCTTAGGTCGGGAGCAGTTCCTC. It yields the protein CASSLGREQFL. The V gene is TRBV11-2, the J gene TRBJ2-1; D unresolved. V was cut by 1 base and J by 10 bases, with 5 bases left in between. CDR1 SGHAT and CDR2 FQNNGV come from the germline V gene. The CDR3 has 11 residues.

This clonotype has only one observation. The rearrangement uses TRBV11-2 and TRBJ2-2; the D is unclear. The germline V and J ends were trimmed by 5 bases and 0 bases, with 13 bases remaining between them. CDR1 is SGHAT and CDR2 is FQNNGV in the germline V gene. The CDR3 sequence is 16 residues long. CDR3 residues: CASSHTQISNTGELFF. DNA for the CDR3: TGTGCCAGCAGCCATACACAGATATCGAACACCGGGGAGCTGTTTTTT.

The chain uses TRBV11-2 and TRBJ2-3; 9 bases line up with TRBD2. This CDR3 is 17 amino acids long. The germline CDR1 and CDR2 sequences are SGHAT and FQNNGV. V shed 9 bases, J shed 0 bases, and the junction held 13 bases outside the gene matches. DNA of the CDR3: TGTGCCAGTTACTCGGTAGCGGGAGTGCCTAGCACAGATACGCAGTATTTT. The encoded protein is CASYSVAGVPSTDTQYF.

The rearrangement uses TRBV28 and TRBJ2-3, with no clear D. Trimming cost V 3 bases and J 3 bases, with 13 bases left between them. The CDR3 sequence is 15 residues long. The germline V gene has CDR1 MDHEN and CDR2 SYDVKM. The CDR3, as DNA: TGTGCCAGCAGTTTTCATAGCTGGGGTACAGATACGCAGTATTTT. Protein product: CASSFHSWGTDTQYF.

By its share, this clonotype is medium-sized. This chain joins TRBV11-2 and TRBJ2-7; tentatively, D is TRBD1 (7 bases). V lost 1 base and J lost 3, with 10 bases in between. Germline CDR1 reads SGHAT; CDR2 reads FQNNGV. The CDR3 has 14 residues. The CDR3 bases are TGTGCCAGCAGCTTAGTTCAGGGGGGCTACGAGCAGTACTTC. Translated: CASSLVQGGYEQYF. Looking up the rest from reference TRBV11-2 and TRBJ2-7 gives the full variable domain: EAGVAQSPRYKIIEKRQSVAFWCNPISGHATLYWYQQILGQGPKLLIQFQNNGVVDDSQLPKDRFSAERLKGVDSTLKIQPAKLEDSAVYLCASSLVQGGYEQYFGPGTRLTVT.

The chain has TRBV5-1 and TRBJ2-7; no reliable D call. Trimming took 6 bases from V and 0 from J, leaving 19 bases between them. The CDR3 is 16 amino acids. Germline values: CDR1 SGHRS, CDR2 YFSETQ. CDR3: CASTLGDISSSYEQYF. CDR3 nucleotide sequence: TGCGCCAGCACCCTTGGAGACATCTCGAGCTCCTACGAGCAGTACTTC. The entire variable domain, with the rest obtained from reference TRBV5-1 and TRBJ2-7, is as follows: KAGVTQTPRYLIKTRGQQVTLSCSPISGHRSVSWYQQTPGQGLQFLFEYFSETQRNKGNFPGRFSGRQFSNSRSEMNVSTLELGDSALYLCASTLGDISSSYEQYFGPGTRLTVT.